Shown below are 30 T cell receptor beta chains from a single sample sequenced in a study of T cells in Graves' hyperthyroidism and ophthalmopathy. Regions amplified from RNA transcripts were the TCR beta CDR3 regions. During a first-round RT-PCR of the TCR CDR3, the HTBI primer set was used. TCRdb re-derived calls from the multiplex PCR reads in MiXCR, one entry per CDR3 protein. This table holds 200,000 to 250,000 distinct CDR3 sequences, about 16% found once. The sequenced sample consisted of blood. The receptors were sampled from a woman under 30 with Graves' ophthalmopathy.

This chain uses TRBV5-1 with TRBJ2-1; perhaps TRBD1 as D (6 bases). Germline-derived CDR1 and CDR2 are SGHRS and YFSETQ. The CDR3 has 15 amino acids. Trimming took 4 bases from V and 9 from J, leaving 20 bases between them. The chain's CDR3 is CASSTQGSDIGEQFF. The CDR3 DNA sequence: TGCGCCAGCAGCACACAGGGTTCCGACATCGGTGAGCAGTTCTTC.

Ten or more counts support this clonotype. The rearrangement joins TRBV29-1 to TRBJ1-2, with D unclear. This CDR3 is built from 13 residues. Looked up from germline, CDR1 is SQVTM and CDR2 is ANQGSEA. V was clipped by 5 bases and J by 4 bases, with 14 bases between them. The CDR3 sequence: CSVFRPSSYGYTF. The CDR3 DNA reads TGCAGCGTTTTTAGACCGAGCAGCTATGGCTACACCTTC.

This clonotype was detected many times. This chain links TRBV7-9 with TRBJ2-5; D is unresolved. The CDR3 length is 14 residues. V gave up 4 bases and J gave up 9 bases, with 18 bases separating them. Germline loops: CDR1 SEHNR, CDR2 FQNEAQ (reference sequence). CDR3 protein: CASSSSARTWAQYF. CDR3 nucleotide sequence: TGTGCCAGCAGCTCCAGCGCAAGGACGTGGGCCCAGTACTTC.

This clonotype has at least ten counts. The CDR3 protein is CSAVRLMGTNYGYTF. DNA for the CDR3: TGCAGTGCGGTCCGATTGATGGGGACGAACTATGGCTACACCTTC. This chain joins TRBV20-1 and TRBJ1-2, with TRBD1 as a possible D gene (5 bases). V shed 6 bases and J shed 2 bases, with 19 bases lying between them. The germline V gene encodes CDR1 DFQATT and CDR2 SNEGSKA (reference sequence). There are 15 residues in the CDR3.

At least ten counts were recorded for this clonotype. The CDR3 here is CASSPRDREYEQYF. In nucleotides, the CDR3 is TGTGCCAGCAGTCCCCGGGACAGGGAGTACGAGCAGTACTTC. V is TRBV28 and J is TRBJ2-7; 9 nucleotides match TRBD1. Germline loops: CDR1 MDHEN, CDR2 SYDVKM. The CDR3 extends over 14 amino acids. V was clipped by 5 bases and J by 4 bases; unmatched bases: 6.

As for this clonotype: Since a much larger clone is just one base distant, this may be a read error. The chain recombines TRBV5-1 with TRBJ2-2; D ambiguous. CDR3 length: 14 amino acids. Looked up from germline, CDR1 is SGHRS and CDR2 is YFSETQ. The CDR3 sequence: CVSSLVGNTGELFF. The CDR3 DNA sequence: TGCGTCAGCAGCTTGGTCGGGAACACCGGGGAGCTGTTTTTT.

There are many counts of this clonotype. The chain employs TRBV20-1 and TRBJ2-1; D unresolved. CDR1 and CDR2 from the germline V gene are DFQATT and SNEGSKA (reference sequence). Trimming pared 3 bases from V and 7 bases from J, leaving 16 bases between. CDR3 length: 14 amino acids. DNA for the CDR3: TGCAGTGCTAGGGACCAATTCAACCATAATGAGCAGTTCTTC. Protein: CSARDQFNHNEQFF.

This clonotype was recorded many times. The rearrangement joins TRBV10-3 to TRBJ2-5; 9 bases are a match to TRBD2. The CDR3 length is 16 residues. Germline V lookup: CDR1 ENHRY, CDR2 SYGVKD. V shed 3 bases and J 1 base; nucleotides not matched to a gene: 6. CDR3 sequence: CAISEAAGGFQETQYF. The CDR3, as DNA: TGTGCCATCAGTGAAGCGGCGGGGGGGTTCCAAGAGACCCAGTACTTC.

This clonotype has a handful of counts. The chain is built from TRBV10-2 and TRBJ2-7; D might be TRBD1 or TRBD2, each matching 5 bases. V was trimmed by 8 bases and J by 0 bases, leaving 11 bases between them. The CDR3 is 13 amino acids. Germline lookup yields CDR1 WSHSY and CDR2 SAAADI. In nucleotides, the CDR3 is TGCGCCAGCCAGTTGGGGGACTCCTACGAGCAGTACTTC. Protein product: CASQLGDSYEQYF.

The chain combines TRBV5-1 with TRBJ1-3; D not resolved. Germline V gene lookup returns CDR1 SGHRS and CDR2 YFSETQ. This CDR3 has 14 residues. The germline V and J ends were trimmed by 2 bases and 0 bases, with 6 bases remaining between them. As DNA, the CDR3 is TGCGCCAGCAGCTTAGAGCCCTCTGGAAACACCATATATTTT. Translating gives CASSLEPSGNTIYF.

DNA for the CDR3: TGTGCCACCAGTGATTTGCCATCCCTACTGGGCACCGGGGAGCTGTTTTTT. It specifies CATSDLPSLLGTGELFF. This rearrangement joins TRBV24-1 to TRBJ2-2, with D unresolved. Germline CDR1 and CDR2: KGHDR and SFDVKD. The CDR3 sequence is 17 residues long. Trimming pared 0 bases from V and 4 bases from J, leaving 14 bases between.

This clonotype was picked up a small number of times. The chain uses TRBV7-2 and TRBJ2-7, with 9 bases lining up with TRBD1. The CDR3 length is 14 residues. Losses at the gene ends were 9 bases for V and 3 bases for J; bases not matched to a gene: 9. Germline CDR1 and CDR2: SGHTA and FQGNSA. This chain's CDR3 is CASTPGQGNYEQYF. CDR3 in DNA: TGTGCCAGTACCCCGGGACAGGGTAACTACGAGCAGTACTTC.

Regarding this clonotype: Here the CDR3 omits its conserved ending phenylalanine or tryptophan, so a read error is the likely source. The chain joins TRBV5-1 to TRBJ1-1, with D possibly being TRBD1 (6 bases). V lost 0 bases, J lost 7 bases, and 19 bases lay in between. Germline V gives CDR1 SGHRS, CDR2 YFSETQ. There are 16 residues in the CDR3. The chain's CDR3 is CASSLDRGSYQVEAFL. CDR3 DNA: TGCGCCAGCAGCTTGGATAGGGGGAGCTATCAGGTTGAAGCTTTCCTT.

This clonotype came up many times. The J gene is TRBJ2-3, the V gene TRBV3-1; D unclear. Germline V lookup: CDR1 LGHDT, CDR2 YNNKEL (reference sequence). The CDR3 consists of 16 residues. V was clipped by 3 bases and J by 0 bases, with 13 bases between them. CDR3 in DNA: TGTGCCAGCAGCCATTCCGGAGTTGGGAGCACAGATACGCAGTATTTT. Protein: CASSHSGVGSTDTQYF.

At least ten counts were recorded for this clonotype. This chain joins TRBV2 and TRBJ1-2, with 7 bases identical to TRBD1. The J segment lost 4 bases and the V segment lost 6 bases, leaving 8 bases of the junction unmatched. The CDR3 has 14 residues. In germline, CDR1 is SNHLY, CDR2 FYNNEI. CDR3 coding DNA: TGTGCCAGCAGGGGGACAGTCGGAAGCTATGGCTACACCTTC. This sequence encodes CASRGTVGSYGYTF.

This sequence joins TRBV28 and TRBJ2-1; 11 nucleotides align to TRBD2. There are 20 residues in the CDR3. The V gene end was trimmed by 4 bases and the J gene end by 8 bases; junction bases not matched to a gene: 22. Germline CDR1 and CDR2: MDHEN and SYDVKM. The CDR3: CASSSRLAGGLVMGPDEQFF. The CDR3, as DNA: TGTGCCAGCAGTTCCCGGCTAGCGGGAGGCCTCGTCATGGGCCCGGATGAGCAGTTCTTC.

In this sample, this clonotype turned up many times. The chain uses TRBV7-9 and TRBJ2-2; a weak D match, TRBD2 (5 bases). V gave up 5 bases and J gave up 0 bases, with 19 bases separating them. Germline-derived CDR1 and CDR2 are SEHNR and FQNEAQ (reference sequence). The CDR3 is 18 amino acids. The DNA for the CDR3 is TGTGCCAGCAGCCCATTCGACGGCGACTACACGAACACCGGGGAGCTGTTTTTT. It specifies CASSPFDGDYTNTGELFF.

The chain carries TRBV19 and TRBJ2-7, with D possibly matching TRBD2 (6 bases). The length of the CDR3 is 12 residues. V was trimmed by 3 bases and J by 6 bases, leaving 9 bases between them. Germline V lookup: CDR1 LNHDA, CDR2 SQIVND (reference sequence). The CDR3 bases are TGTGCCAGTAGTATTGGGGGGAGCGAGCAGTACTTC. Residues: CASSIGGSEQYF.

This clonotype was seen repeatedly, ten times or more. The rearrangement uses TRBV13 and TRBJ2-1; 9 bases fit TRBD1. CDR1 is PRHDT, CDR2 FYEKMQ, per germline (reference sequence). Trimming took 4 bases from V and 4 from J; bases not matched to a gene: 2. This CDR3 is built from 14 residues. The CDR3 sequence is CASSYRGQYNEQFF. CDR3 nucleotide sequence: TGTGCCAGCAGCTACAGGGGGCAATACAATGAGCAGTTCTTC. The full variable domain, in which reference TRBV13 and TRBJ2-1 provide the parts outside the CDR3, is AAGVIQSPRHLIKEKRETATLKCYPIPRHDTVYWYQQGPGQDPQFLISFYEKMQSDKGSIPDRFSAQQFSDYHSELNMSSLELGDSALYFCASSYRGQYNEQFFGPGTRLTVL.

The rearrangement links TRBV6-1 to TRBJ2-7; no definite D call. V lost 0 bases to trimming and J lost 1 base, with 7 bases between them. CDR1 and CDR2 from the germline V gene are MNHNS and SASEGT. This CDR3 is 14 amino acids long. The chain's CDR3 is CASSEAAASYEQYF. The CDR3 coding sequence is TGTGCCAGCAGTGAAGCGGCAGCTTCCTACGAGCAGTACTTC.

This clonotype was seen many times. V usage is TRBV11-2 and J usage is TRBJ1-1; D might be TRBD1 (6 bases). The CDR3 runs 11 residues. Trimming pared 5 bases from V and 11 bases from J, leaving 12 bases between. Germline CDR1 SGHAT, CDR2 FQNNGV. In DNA, the CDR3 is TGTGCCAGCAGCCAGGGGCTCACTGCTTTCTTT. Protein sequence: CASSQGLTAFF.

The chain employs TRBV7-9 and TRBJ1-1, with 7 nucleotides matching TRBD1. There are 15 residues in the CDR3. Looked up from germline, CDR1 is SEHNR and CDR2 is FQNEAQ (reference sequence). V dropped 1 base and J dropped 3; count of bases not matched to a gene: 5. Here the CDR3 reads CASSLGDSVYTEAFF. The CDR3 nucleotides are TGTGCCAGCAGCTTAGGGGACAGCGTATACACTGAAGCTTTCTTT.

The J gene is TRBJ2-7, the V gene TRBV6-2 or TRBV6-3; no reliable D call. In germline, CDR1 is MNHEY, CDR2 SVGEGT. V lost 6 bases and J 5 bases, leaving 8 bases between the germline ends. This CDR3 is 11 amino acids long. For the CDR3, the DNA is TGTGCCAGCAGGGGGTGGGACGAGCAGTACTTC. Translation: CASRGWDEQYF.

The chain recombines TRBV20-1 with TRBJ2-7; TRBD2 agrees at 7 bases. The trim removed 3 bases at V and 5 bases at J, leaving 10 bases unmatched. CDR1 is DFQATT, CDR2 SNEGSKA, per germline (reference sequence). This CDR3 is 14 amino acids long. CDR3 sequence: CSASPAGFYNEQYF. The CDR3 DNA reads as TGCAGTGCTAGCCCAGCGGGGTTCTACAACGAGCAGTACTTC.

The sample holds many counts of this clonotype. This chain uses TRBV5-8 with TRBJ2-7; TRBD1 aligns across 7 bases. J lost 5 bases, V lost 9 bases, and 11 bases had no gene match. Germline CDR1 SGHTS, CDR2 YDEGEE. The CDR3 loop spans 13 amino acids. CDR3 sequence: CATRETGVDEQYF. As DNA, the CDR3 is TGTGCCACCAGAGAAACAGGGGTCGACGAGCAGTACTTC.

The V call is TRBV11-3, the J call TRBJ1-1, with 8 bases identical to TRBD1. This CDR3 spans 14 amino acids. Germline CDR1 and CDR2: SGHNT and YENEEA. V was clipped by 3 bases and J by 5 bases; unmatched bases: 5. CDR3 in DNA: TGTGCCAGCAGCTTCGGACAGGGTAGGACTGAAGCTTTCTTT. Translation gives CASSFGQGRTEAFF.

This clonotype was counted ten times or more. This rearrangement joins TRBV7-8 to TRBJ1-5, with 7 bases fitting TRBD1. The CDR3 runs 15 residues. Germline loops: CDR1 SGHVS, CDR2 FQNEAQ. V dropped 4 bases and J dropped 4; count of bases not matched to a gene: 7. CDR3 loop: CASSSTGVGNQPQHF. CDR3 coding DNA: TGTGCCAGCAGCTCCACAGGGGTAGGGAATCAGCCCCAGCATTTT.

Ten or more counts support this clonotype. This rearrangement joins TRBV20-1 to TRBJ2-1; 9 bases are a match to TRBD2. The CDR3 runs 14 residues. In germline, CDR1 is DFQATT, CDR2 SNEGSKA (reference sequence). Trimming removed 3 bases from V and 5 bases from J; junction bases left unmatched: 5. CDR3 amino acids: CSASPPSGDNEQFF. DNA for the CDR3: TGCAGTGCTAGTCCCCCTAGCGGGGACAATGAGCAGTTCTTC.

The table lists this clonotype with many counts. The chain uses TRBV3-1 and TRBJ2-1; 13 nucleotides align to TRBD2. Germline V CDR1 and CDR2: LGHDT, YNNKEL (reference sequence). The V segment lost 3 bases and the J segment 4 bases; nucleotides outside the gene matches: 3. The length of the CDR3 is 16 residues. DNA for the CDR3: TGTGCCAGCAGCCAGGGGGGACTAGCGGGGTACAATGAGCAGTTCTTC. Encoded protein: CASSQGGLAGYNEQFF.

In this sample, this clonotype turned up many times. The genes are TRBV10-3 and TRBJ1-3; D not resolved. The germline V gene encodes CDR1 ENHRY and CDR2 SYGVKD. Deletions cut 3 bases from V and 0 bases from J, with 9 bases between. The CDR3 loop spans 15 amino acids. This CDR3 reads CAISDTRTSGNTIYF. Written as DNA, the CDR3 is TGTGCCATCAGTGACACCCGGACCTCTGGAAACACCATATATTTT.